Following are 12 T cell receptor beta chains from one sample sequenced in a study of vaccination effects on CD4 cells after COVID-19. Having been cultured for roughly 9 days, the cells underwent CD4+ T cell isolation. Participants were given two doses of BNT162b2 or mRNA-1273 vaccine. Some clones are missing from TCRdb's copy, which holds only in-frame ones; the method was immunoSEQ multiplex PCR. This table holds around 69,000 clones, less than 80% found once. Their cognate antigens are unknown. The sample here was CD4+ T cells from PBMCs cultured without peptide, taken after COVID-19 vaccination. The receptors were sampled from a human donor who received a COVID-19 vaccine.

The chain carries TRBV6-2 or TRBV6-3 and TRBJ2-5, with D unresolved. V was shortened by 2 bases and J by 5 bases, with 12 bases between the two germline ends. CDR1 and CDR2 from the germline V gene are MNHEY and SVGEGT. The CDR3 runs 14 residues. The CDR3 sequence: CASSYVSGRETQYF. The CDR3 DNA reads as TGTGCCAGCAGTTACGTGTCAGGCCGGGAGACCCAGTACTTC.

On this clone itself: Within the sample, other DNA sequences also encode this same CDR3. This sequence joins TRBV5-1 and TRBJ2-5, with TRBD2 matching 14 bases. The CDR3 contains 15 residues. Germline values: CDR1 SGHRS, CDR2 YFSETQ. With V trimmed by 4 bases and J by 3 bases, 2 bases remained unmatched. The CDR3 sequence: CASSLGLAGEETQYF. CDR3 nucleotides: TGCGCCAGCAGCCTGGGACTAGCGGGGGAAGAGACCCAGTACTTC.

J is TRBJ1-1 and V is TRBV7-2; unclear D gene. Germline V gives CDR1 SGHTA, CDR2 FQGNSA. The CDR3 is 15 residues long. V was trimmed by 4 bases and J by 5 bases, leaving 17 bases between them. CDR3 nucleotides: TGTGCCAGCAGCTCCCTTGGCCAGGTGATGACTGAAGCTTTCTTT. It yields the protein CASSSLGQVMTEAFF.

This rearrangement joins TRBV6-5 to TRBJ1-5; 8 nucleotides match TRBD1. With 6 bases clipped from V and 0 bases from J, the junction kept 4 bases outside the gene matches. The germline CDR1 and CDR2 sequences are MNHEY and SVGAGI. CDR3 length: 15 residues. CDR3 sequence (DNA): TGTGCCAGCAGACCAACAGGGGGTAGCAATCAGCCCCAGCATTTT. Its protein is CASRPTGGSNQPQHF.

This clone appeared a single time. CDR3 sequence (DNA): TGTGCCAGCGCATCACTCGGGGGGCCTGGAAACACCATATATTTT. It is translated as CASASLGGPGNTIYF. The chain employs TRBV6-5 and TRBJ1-3, with D perhaps TRBD1 (6 bases). Germline CDR1 MNHEY, CDR2 SVGAGI. Trimming cost V 8 bases and J 2 bases, with 16 bases left between them. The CDR3 is 15 amino acids.

This chain uses TRBV2 with TRBJ2-1; 13 bases are a match to TRBD2. The CDR3 has 15 amino acids. Trimming took 3 bases from V and 4 from J; bases not matched to a gene: 0. Germline V gene data show CDR1 as SNHLY and CDR2 as FYNNEI. CDR3 nucleotides: TGTGCCAGCAGTGAGGGACTAGCGGGGTACAATGAGCAGTTCTTC. This encodes CASSEGLAGYNEQFF.

The rearrangement joins TRBV19 to TRBJ1-6; 11 bases are a match to TRBD1. The germline CDR1 and CDR2 sequences are LNHDA and SQIVND (reference sequence). The CDR3 is 17 residues long. Trimming removed 5 bases from V and 11 bases from J; junction bases left unmatched: 14. CDR3 amino acids: CASSPDIRDRGTAPLHF. In DNA, the CDR3 is TGTGCCAGTAGTCCCGACATAAGGGACAGGGGGACGGCACCCCTCCACTTT.

The CDR3 loop reads CASSGNFGTQYF. The CDR3 DNA follows: TGTGCCAGCAGTGGGAATTTTGGGACCCAGTACTTC. This chain joins TRBV7-9 and TRBJ2-5; no firm D call. The germline V gene has CDR1 SEHNR and CDR2 FQNEAQ (reference sequence). V was trimmed by 6 bases and J by 7 bases, leaving 12 bases between them. The CDR3 covers 12 residues.

The sample holds a few counts of this clone. The rearrangement joins TRBV3-1 (or the pseudogene TRBV3-2) to TRBJ2-5; D remains unclear. This CDR3 has 11 amino acids. V was pared by 1 base and J by 6 bases, with 3 bases between. Germline loops: CDR1 LGHDT, CDR2 YNNKEL (reference sequence). CDR3 bases: TGTGCCAGCAGCCAAGTGCAGACCCAGTACTTC. It specifies CASSQVQTQYF.

The chain uses TRBV24-1 and TRBJ2-5; 10 bases map to TRBD2. CDR1 and CDR2 from the germline V gene are KGHDR and SFDVKD. Trimming at V came to 5 bases and at J to 2 bases, leaving 4 bases not matched to a gene. The CDR3 spans 15 residues. The CDR3 DNA reads as TGTGCCACCAGTGGATTAGCGGGGGGTCAAGAGACCCAGTACTTC. It codes for CATSGLAGGQETQYF.

V is TRBV6-5 and J is TRBJ1-1, with D possibly matching TRBD1 (5 bases). V was clipped by 5 bases and J by 1 base, with 11 bases between them. The CDR3 loop spans 14 amino acids. Germline V CDR1 and CDR2: MNHEY, SVGAGI. For the CDR3, the DNA is TGTGCCAGCAGTCGCGACAGATCGAACACTGAAGCTTTCTTT. Encoded protein: CASSRDRSNTEAFF.

V and J are TRBV3-1 (or the pseudogene TRBV3-2) and TRBJ1-5, with D uncertain. Germline-derived CDR1 and CDR2 are LGHDT and YNNKEL (reference sequence). This CDR3 is built from 14 residues. V gave up 2 bases and J gave up 4 bases, with 9 bases separating them. CDR3 sequence (DNA): TGTGCCAGCAGCCAACCCCCGGAAAATCAGCCCCAGCATTTT. Translating gives CASSQPPENQPQHF.